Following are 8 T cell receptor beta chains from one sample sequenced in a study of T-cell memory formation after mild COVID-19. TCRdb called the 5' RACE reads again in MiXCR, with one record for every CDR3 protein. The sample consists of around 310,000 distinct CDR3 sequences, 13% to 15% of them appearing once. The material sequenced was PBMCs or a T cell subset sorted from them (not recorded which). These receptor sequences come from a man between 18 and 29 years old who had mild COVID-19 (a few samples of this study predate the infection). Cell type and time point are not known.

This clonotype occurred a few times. The CDR3 DNA reads as TGCAGCGTTCAGGGGGCGATGGAGACCCAGTACTTC. This gives the protein CSVQGAMETQYF. The chain has TRBV29-1 and TRBJ2-5; 8 nucleotides agree with TRBD1. There are 12 residues in the CDR3. Trimming at V came to 5 bases and at J to 5 bases, leaving 4 bases not matched to a gene. Germline V lookup: CDR1 SQVTM, CDR2 ANQGSEA. The whole variable domain, filled in from reference TRBV29-1 and TRBJ2-5, reads SAVISQKPSRDICQRGTSLTIQCQVDSQVTMMFWYRQQPGQSLTLIATANQGSEATYESGFVIDKFPISRPNLTFSTLTVSNMSPEDSSIYLCSVQGAMETQYFGPGTRLLVL.

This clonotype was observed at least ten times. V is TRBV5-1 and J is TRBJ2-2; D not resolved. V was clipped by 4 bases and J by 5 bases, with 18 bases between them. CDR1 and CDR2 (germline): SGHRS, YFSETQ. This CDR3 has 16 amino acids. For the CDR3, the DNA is TGCGCCAGCAGCCCTAGGACCGCCATAGGGACCGGGGAGCTGTTTTTT. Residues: CASSPRTAIGTGELFF.

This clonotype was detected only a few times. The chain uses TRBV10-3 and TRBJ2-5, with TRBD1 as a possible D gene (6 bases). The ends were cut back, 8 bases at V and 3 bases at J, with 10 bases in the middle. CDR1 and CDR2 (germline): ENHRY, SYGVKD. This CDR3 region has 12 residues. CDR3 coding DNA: TGTGCCATCGCGAGACAGGAAGAGACCCAGTACTTC. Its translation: CAIARQEETQYF.

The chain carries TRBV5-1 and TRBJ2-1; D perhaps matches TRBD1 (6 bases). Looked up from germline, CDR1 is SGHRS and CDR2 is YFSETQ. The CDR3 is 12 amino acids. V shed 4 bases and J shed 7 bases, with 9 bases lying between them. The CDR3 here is CASSRTGNEQFF. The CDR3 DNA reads TGCGCCAGCAGCAGAACAGGGAATGAGCAGTTCTTC.

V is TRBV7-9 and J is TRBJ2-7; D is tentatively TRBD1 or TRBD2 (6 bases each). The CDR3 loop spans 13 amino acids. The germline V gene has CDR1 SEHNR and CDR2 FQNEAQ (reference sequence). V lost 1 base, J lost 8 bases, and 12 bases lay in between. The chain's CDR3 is CASSLEPGAKQYF. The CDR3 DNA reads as TGTGCCAGCAGCTTAGAGCCGGGGGCCAAGCAGTACTTC.

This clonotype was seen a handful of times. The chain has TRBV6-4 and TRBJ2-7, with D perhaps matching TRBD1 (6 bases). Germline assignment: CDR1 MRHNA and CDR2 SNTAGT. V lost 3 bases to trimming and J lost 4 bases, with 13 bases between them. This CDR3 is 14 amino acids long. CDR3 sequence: CASSELTGPYEQYV. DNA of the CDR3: TGTGCCAGCAGTGAGCTGACAGGACCGTACGAGCAGTACGTC.

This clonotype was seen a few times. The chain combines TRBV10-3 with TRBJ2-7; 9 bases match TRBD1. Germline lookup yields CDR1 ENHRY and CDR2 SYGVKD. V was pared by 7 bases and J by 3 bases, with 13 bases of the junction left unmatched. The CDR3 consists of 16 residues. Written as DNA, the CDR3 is TGTGCCATCACCACAAGGAGGGGGACAGGGAACTACGAGCAGTACTTC. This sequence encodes CAITTRRGTGNYEQYF.

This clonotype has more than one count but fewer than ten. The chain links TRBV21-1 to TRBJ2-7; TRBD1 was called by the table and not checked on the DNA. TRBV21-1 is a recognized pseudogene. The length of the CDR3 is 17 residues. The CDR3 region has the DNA TGTGCCAGCAGCGAATTTTCACGGACAACCCTCTCCTACGAGCAGTACGTC. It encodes CASSEFSRTTLSYEQYV.